Listed below are T cell receptor beta chains from one sample, sequenced in a study of read filtering for tumor transcriptome and immune sequencing. TCRdb redid the calling of the reads with MiXCR, one entry per CDR3 protein. Of more than 30,000 distinct CDR3 sequences in the sample, around 15% were seen once. Sequenced input: a population of CD138-negative cells sorted from bone marrow. Source of these receptors: a donor at least 40 years old with multiple myeloma. Each CDR3 is given with its conserved first and last residue. The order of the fields is J gene, V gene, D gene, clone size, CDR3 DNA, CDR3 protein. D genes are given only for firm matches. A row's size may be missing; if present it is once, few, many or a size class.

>TRBJ1-3|TRBV4-1|NA|many
TGCGCCAGCAGTATCACCAGGGGAAACACCATATATTTT
CASSITRGNTIYF
>TRBJ2-7|TRBV7-2|NA|many
TGTGCCAGCAGCTTAAAGTCCTACTACGAGCAGTACTTC
CASSLKSYYEQYF
>TRBJ2-1|TRBV5-1|NA|many
TGCGCCAGCAGCTCAGGCACCCAAAGGGATGAGCAGTTCTTC
CASSSGTQRDEQFF
>TRBJ1-5|TRBV6-5|NA|NA
TGTGCCAGCAGCCCTTTCGAGGCTCGCAATCAGCCCCAGCATTTT
CASSPFEARNQPQHF
>TRBJ2-1|TRBV5-1|NA|many
TGCGCCAGCAGCTTGGCCCACCAGGAGCAGTTCTTC
CASSLAHQEQFF
>TRBJ2-7|TRBV4-3|NA|many
TGCGCCAGCAGCCAAGTCATATCGGCCTGGGAGCAGTACTTC
CASSQVISAWEQYF
>TRBJ2-3|TRBV5-6|TRBD1|many
TGTGCCAGCAGCTCATCCGGGACAGGGTTCCCAGATACGCAGTATTTT
CASSSSGTGFPDTQYF
>TRBJ2-7|TRBV5-1|TRBD2|many
TGCGCCAGCAGCTCCAACCCCCCTAGCGGGGGCCACTCCTACGAGCAGTACTTC
CASSSNPPSGGHSYEQYF
>TRBJ2-5|TRBV24-1|NA|many
TGTGCCACCAGTGATTACCAAGAGACCCAGTACTTC
CATSDYQETQYF
>TRBJ2-1|TRBV7-9|NA|many
TGTGCCAGCAGCTTAGATTGGCATGAGCAGTTCTTC
CASSLDWHEQFF
>TRBJ2-4|TRBV6-1|NA|many
TGTGCCACTCAGACCCCTTACAGGGTTCAAAACATTCAGTACTTC
CATQTPYRVQNIQYF
>TRBJ2-3|TRBV14|NA|many
TGTGCCAGCAGCCAGTCCGGCTTTTCCGGCAGCACAGATACGCAGTATTTT
CASSQSGFSGSTDTQYF
>TRBJ1-5|TRBV28|TRBD1|NA
TGTGCCAGCAGTTTGACAGGGGTCGGCAGTCAGCCCCAGCATTTT
CASSLTGVGSQPQHF
>TRBJ2-7|TRBV7-2|TRBD1|many
TGTGCCAGCAGTCCTGGACAGGCCAACTCCTACGAGCAGTACTTC
CASSPGQANSYEQYF
>TRBJ2-7|TRBV3-1|NA|many
TGTGCCAGCAGCGACACAAGCTACGAGCAGTACTTC
CASSDTSYEQYF
>TRBJ2-7|TRBV7-9|NA|few
TGTGCCAGCAGCTTAGAGGACATGGTGTACGAGCAGTACTTC
CASSLEDMVYEQYF
>TRBJ2-5|TRBV20-1|TRBD2|many
TGCAGTGCTAAACTAGCGGAGACCCAGTACTTC
CSAKLAETQYF
>TRBJ2-5|TRBV7-2|NA|many
TGTGCCAGCAGCTTAGGTGTCTTCGGGCAGCAAGAGACCCAGTACTTC
CASSLGVFGQQETQYF
>TRBJ1-4|TRBV4-1|TRBD1|many
TGCGCCAGCAGCCAAGCGACCACAGGGGGTTTCGAAAAACTGTTTTTT
CASSQATTGGFEKLFF
>TRBJ1-5|TRBV19|NA|many
TGTGCCAGTGGACAGTCAAAAAGTCAGCCCCAGCATTTT
CASGQSKSQPQHF
>TRBJ1-1|TRBV4-1|NA|many
TGCGCCAGCAGTCCCGGACTTCAGAACACTGAAGCTTTCTTT
CASSPGLQNTEAFF
>TRBJ2-2|TRBV12-5|NA|many
TGTGCTAGTGGTTTGGTTGCCCATGACACCGGGGAGCTGTTTTTT
CASGLVAHDTGELFF
>TRBJ1-3|TRBV5-6|TRBD1|many
TGTGCCAGCAGCGAACCAGGGGGCGGAAACACCATATATTTT
CASSEPGGGNTIYF
>TRBJ2-5|TRBV5-1|NA|few
TGCGCCAGCAGCTTTCAAGAGACCCAGGACTTC
CASSFQETQDF
>TRBJ2-2|TRBV12-3/TRBV12-4|NA|many
TGTGCCAGCAGCGTCGGCGTCGGGGAGCTGTTTTTT
CASSVGVGELFF
>TRBJ2-1|TRBV30|TRBD1|many
TGTGCCTGGAATGACAGGGCCGGGAATGAGCAGTTCTTC
CAWNDRAGNEQFF
>TRBJ1-6|TRBV6-5|TRBD1|many
TGTGCCAGCGTGGGGACAGTAGGTTCACCCCTCCACTTT
CASVGTVGSPLHF
>TRBJ1-4|TRBV7-3|NA|NA
TGTGCCAGCAGCTTAAGGAGTGGCGAAAAACTGTTTTTT
CASSLRSGEKLFF
>TRBJ2-3|TRBV2|NA|many
TGTGCCACCCTAAAAGGGTATACGCAGTATTTT
CATLKGYTQYF
>TRBJ1-3|TRBV7-2|NA|many
TGTGCCAGCAGCGTTGCACAGAGCTCTGGAAACACCATATATTTT
CASSVAQSSGNTIYF
>TRBJ2-1|TRBV29-1|NA|NA
TGCAGCGTTGAGGAAGGGAAGGGGGGCTCCTACAATGAGCAGTTCTTC
CSVEEGKGGSYNEQFF
>TRBJ2-1|TRBV29-1|TRBD1|many
TGCAGCGTCCGGACAGGTTACAATGAGCAGTTCTTC
CSVRTGYNEQFF
>TRBJ2-1|TRBV5-1|TRBD2|many
TGCGCCAGCAGCTTTTACACTAGCGGGGGAGGGAATGAGCAGTTCTTC
CASSFYTSGGGNEQFF
>TRBJ2-2|TRBV28|NA|many
TGTGCCAGCAGTACAATTCAGGGGAATACCGGGGAGCTGTTTTTT
CASSTIQGNTGELFF
>TRBJ1-1|TRBV21-1|NA|many
TGTGCCAGCCTACAAACGGGACAGGGGACCTCGGGCACTGAAGCTTTCTTT
CASLQTGQGTSGTEAFF
>TRBJ2-7|TRBV7-9|NA|NA
TGTGCCAGCAGCAACGACGCTGGCTCCTACGAGCAGTACTTC
CASSNDAGSYEQYF
>TRBJ2-5|TRBV9|NA|many
TGTGCCAGCAGCGGCCCTGGGGAGACCCAGTACTTC
CASSGPGETQYF
>TRBJ1-4|TRBV7-2|TRBD1|many
TGTGCCAGCAGCCCGAAACTCGGGGGACAGTCTGAAAAACTGTTTTTT
CASSPKLGGQSEKLFF
>TRBJ1-2|TRBV9|TRBD1|NA
TGTGCCAGCAGCCTAGCGGGACAGGGCCTGGTGAATGGCTACACCTTC
CASSLAGQGLVNGYTF
>TRBJ1-2|TRBV2|NA|many
TGTGCCAGCTTAAGATCCGCAGACAGGTGGTACTATGGCTACACCTTC
CASLRSADRWYYGYTF
>TRBJ2-3|TRBV6-5|NA|few
TGTGCCAGCATGGGGGGCCGCTCACGGGGCCAGATAAGTATAAGCACAGATACGCAGTATTTT
CASMGGRSRGQISISTDTQYF
>TRBJ2-7|TRBV27|TRBD1|many
TGTGCCAGCAGAGGGACAGGCGCCTACGAGCAGTACTTC
CASRGTGAYEQYF
>TRBJ2-3|TRBV4-1|NA|many
TGCGCCAGCAGCCAAGCCCCCGGGGGGCCCTATACGCAGTATTTT
CASSQAPGGPYTQYF
>TRBJ2-3|TRBV5-4|NA|NA
TGTGCCAGCAACAGCGCGGTCTACACAGATACGCAGTATTTT
CASNSAVYTDTQYF
>TRBJ2-7|TRBV20-1|TRBD2|many
TGCAGTGCTAGAACTAGCGGGTCCTACGAGCAGTACTTC
CSARTSGSYEQYF
>TRBJ2-7|TRBV29-1|TRBD1|many
TGCAGCGTTAAGGACAGGGGGGACTACGAGCAGTACTTC
CSVKDRGDYEQYF
>TRBJ1-2|TRBV4-1|NA|NA
TGCGCCAGCAGCCAAGTCTCGCAGGAGCATGGCTACACCTTC
CASSQVSQEHGYTF
>TRBJ1-5|TRBV6-2/TRBV6-3|NA|many
TGTGCCAGCAGTTACCTGCTCCAGCCCCAGCATTTT
CASSYLLQPQHF
>TRBJ1-1|TRBV5-4|NA|many
TGTGCCAGCAAGGGGTCTGAGGACACTGAAGCTTTCTTT
CASKGSEDTEAFF
>TRBJ2-7|TRBV28|NA|NA
TGTGCCAGCAGTCTTCAATACGAGCAGTACTTC
CASSLQYEQYF
>TRBJ2-3|TRBV2|NA|many
TGTGCCAGCAGTGAAGCGTTGGGAAATACGCAGTATTTT
CASSEALGNTQYF
>TRBJ2-3|TRBV7-9|NA|once
TGTGCCAGCAGCCCCAAAAGTGCAGATACGCAGTATTTT
CASSPKSADTQYF
>TRBJ2-7|TRBV5-1|NA|many
TGCGCCAGCAGCCTTGGTGCCGACACCTGGTACTTC
CASSLGADTWYF
>TRBJ1-1|TRBV20-1|TRBD1|many
TGCAGTGCTACGGGACAGACGAACACTGAAGCTTTCTTT
CSATGQTNTEAFF
>TRBJ1-2|TRBV7-2|TRBD1|few
TGTGCCAACGGACAGGGGGCATGGTATGGCTACACCTTC
CANGQGAWYGYTF
>TRBJ2-2|TRBV3-1|NA|many
TGTGCCAGCAGCTCAATACACAACACCGGGGAGCTGTTTTTT
CASSSIHNTGELFF